The 32 T cell receptor beta chains below come from one sample, sequenced in a study of early T cells in non-severe SARS-CoV-2 infection. TCRdb reprocessed the 5' RACE reads via MiXCR and lists one record per CDR3 protein. The sample records tens of thousands of distinct CDR3 sequences, roughly 5.6% being singletons. Sequenced material: whole blood. The receptors were sampled from an adult who was a healthcare worker with PCR-confirmed SARS-CoV-2 infection or an uninfected control (not recorded which).

This clonotype showed up many times. The chain joins TRBV7-2 to TRBJ1-2; 7 nucleotides agree with TRBD1. The CDR3 is 16 amino acids. V was pared by 4 bases and J by 4 bases, with 12 bases of the junction left unmatched. Germline CDR1 is SGHTA and CDR2 is FQGNSA. For the CDR3, the DNA is TGTGCCAGCAGCTCGCCCTGGGACAGCAATCCCTATGGCTACACCTTC. It translates to CASSSPWDSNPYGYTF.

V usage is TRBV30 and J usage is TRBJ1-2, with D uncertain. The germline CDR1 and CDR2 sequences are GTSNPN and SVGIG (reference sequence). V gave up 8 bases and J gave up 1 base, with 11 bases separating them. This CDR3 region has 12 residues. The CDR3 region is CAENRINYGYTF. The DNA for the CDR3 is TGTGCCGAAAATAGGATTAACTATGGCTACACCTTC.

This clonotype was detected ten times or more. The chain uses TRBV7-2 and TRBJ1-1; no definite D call. The V end was cut by 6 bases, the J end by 6 bases, with 20 bases between. This CDR3 is built from 15 residues. Looked up from germline, CDR1 is SGHTA and CDR2 is FQGNSA. CDR3 in amino acids: CASRRMDRLGSEAFF. CDR3 coding DNA: TGTGCCAGCAGGAGGATGGACCGCTTGGGGTCTGAAGCTTTCTTT.

This clonotype was counted at least ten times. This chain's CDR3 is CASSLVRGDYGYTF. For the CDR3, the DNA is TGTGCCAGCAGCTTAGTTAGGGGGGACTATGGCTACACCTTC. The V and J genes are TRBV7-2 and TRBJ1-2, with D perhaps TRBD1 (6 bases). Germline V CDR1 and CDR2: SGHTA, FQGNSA. The germline V and J ends were trimmed by 1 base and 3 bases, with 9 bases remaining between them. The CDR3 sequence is 14 residues long.

This clonotype has at least ten counts. The chain carries TRBV27 and TRBJ2-1, with D tentatively TRBD1 (5 bases). This CDR3 comprises 14 residues. Looked up from germline, CDR1 is MNHEY and CDR2 is SMNVEV (reference sequence). V was clipped by 8 bases and J by 3 bases, with 14 bases between them. For the CDR3, the DNA is TGTGCCAGCGCCCCGGACACTGACTACAATGAGCAGTTCTTC. Encoded protein: CASAPDTDYNEQFF.

This clonotype was picked up a small number of times. The V and J genes are TRBV13 and TRBJ1-6; D gene unclear. Germline V gene sequence: CDR1 PRHDT, CDR2 FYEKMQ (reference sequence). This CDR3 comprises 16 residues. V was shortened by 4 bases and J by 7 bases, with 17 bases between the two germline ends. The CDR3 region is CASSYNGGGRNSPLHF. The CDR3 nucleotides read TGTGCCAGCAGCTACAACGGCGGCGGGAGAAATTCACCCCTCCACTTT.

J is TRBJ1-1 and V is TRBV14; D is unresolved. V was pared by 0 bases and J by 5 bases, with 7 bases between. The CDR3 has 13 residues. The germline CDR1 and CDR2 sequences are SGHDN and FVKESK. CDR3 residues: CASSQDPRTEAFF. The CDR3 nucleotides read TGTGCCAGCAGCCAAGACCCTAGGACTGAAGCTTTCTTT.

This clonotype has a handful of counts. The chain employs TRBV11-2 and TRBJ2-1, with unresolved D. V was shortened by 1 base and J by 6 bases, with 13 bases between the two germline ends. The CDR3 consists of 15 residues. Germline V gene data show CDR1 as SGHAT and CDR2 as FQNNGV. The CDR3 spells CASSLGVLRPNEQFF. The CDR3 nucleotides are TGTGCCAGCAGCTTAGGCGTCTTACGGCCCAATGAGCAGTTCTTC.

This clonotype was picked up many times. The chain employs TRBV9 and TRBJ2-3; D remains ambiguous. CDR3 length: 12 amino acids. The germline V and J ends were trimmed by 3 bases and 9 bases, with 11 bases remaining between them. The germline V gene has CDR1 SGDLS and CDR2 YYNGEE. DNA of the CDR3: TGTGCCAGCAGCGGACGCCTACCCACGCAGTATTTT. Translated: CASSGRLPTQYF.

This clonotype was seen repeatedly, ten times or more. V and J are TRBV28 and TRBJ2-5, with D maybe TRBD2 (6 bases). V was pared by 3 bases and J by 4 bases, with 21 bases between. The CDR3 sequence is 17 residues long. Germline loops: CDR1 MDHEN, CDR2 SYDVKM. CDR3 sequence (DNA): TGTGCCAGCAGTTTTGGCCTAACGGGAGTAAATGGAGAGACCCAGTACTTC. Amino acid sequence: CASSFGLTGVNGETQYF. Combining the CDR3 with reference TRBV28 and TRBJ2-5 gives the whole variable domain DVKVTQSSRYLVKRTGEKVFLECVQDMDHENMFWYRQDPGLGLRLIYFSYDVKMKEKGDIPEGYSVSREKKERFSLILESASTNQTSMYLCASSFGLTGVNGETQYFGPGTRLLVL.

This clonotype was seen at least ten times. The chain combines TRBV4-3 with TRBJ2-5, with D possibly being TRBD1 (5 bases). The germline V and J ends were trimmed by 2 bases and 3 bases, with 7 bases remaining between them. Germline assignment: CDR1 LGHNA and CDR2 YSLEER. There are 13 residues in the CDR3. This chain's CDR3 is CASSQRQKETQYF. The CDR3 DNA is TGCGCCAGCAGCCAAAGACAGAAAGAGACCCAGTACTTC.

This clonotype has at least ten counts. The chain joins TRBV28 to TRBJ1-1; 10 bases line up with TRBD1. Germline V CDR1 and CDR2: MDHEN, SYDVKM. J gave up 4 bases and V 5 bases, and 10 bases lay outside the gene matches. The CDR3 runs to 16 residues. The CDR3 here is CASSTPGTGEGTEAFF. The CDR3 DNA reads as TGTGCCAGCAGTACTCCCGGGACAGGGGAAGGCACTGAAGCTTTCTTT.

The gene calls are TRBV12-3 or TRBV12-4 and TRBJ2-5; TRBD2 matches 14 bases. The CDR3 is 17 residues long. Trimming at V came to 5 bases and at J to 9 bases, leaving 14 bases not matched to a gene. As DNA, the CDR3 is TGTGCCAGCAGTCCCGGGACTAGCGGGGGCCCGGTCTGGGCCCAGTACTTC. This translates into CASSPGTSGGPVWAQYF.

By share, this clonotype counts as medium-sized. The V call is TRBV29-1, the J call TRBJ1-2; 10 nucleotides match TRBD1. V lost 3 bases to trimming and J lost 5 bases; unmatched junction nucleotides: 6. In germline, CDR1 is SQVTM, CDR2 ANQGSEA. This CDR3 has 14 amino acids. The CDR3, as DNA: TGCAGCGTTGACTCCCCGGGACAGGGGTATGGCTACACCTTC. Its protein product is CSVDSPGQGYGYTF.

This clonotype has at least ten counts. V usage is TRBV30 and J usage is TRBJ1-1; D remains ambiguous. Germline assignment: CDR1 GTSNPN and CDR2 SVGIG (reference sequence). V lost 2 bases and J lost 2, with 3 bases in between. CDR3 length: 11 residues. The CDR3 bases are TGTGCCTGGAGTTTTAACACTGAAGCTTTCTTT. The encoded protein is CAWSFNTEAFF. Full variable domain (outside the CDR3, taken from reference TRBV30 and TRBJ1-1): SQTIHQWPATLVQPVGSPLSLECTVEGTSNPNLYWYRQAAGRGLQLLFYSVGIGQISSEVPQNLSASRPQDRQFILSSKKLLLSDSGFYLCAWSFNTEAFFGQGTRLTVV.

V gene TRBV7-9 combines with J gene TRBJ2-2; possibly TRBD1 for D (6 bases). Trimming cost V 2 bases and J 6 bases, with 13 bases left between them. CDR1 and CDR2 (germline): SEHNR, FQNEAQ (reference sequence). This CDR3 spans 15 amino acids. The CDR3 bases are TGTGCCAGCAGCTTAAGGGGGTCAGGAGCCGGGGAGCTGTTTTTT. The encoded protein is CASSLRGSGAGELFF.

This sequence joins TRBV28 and TRBJ2-1, with a weak D call TRBD2 (5 bases). V was cut by 6 bases and J by 8 bases, with 11 bases left in between. Germline-derived CDR1 and CDR2 are MDHEN and SYDVKM. This CDR3 has 12 residues. CDR3 DNA: TGTGCCAGCAGAGCCTCGAGGGATGAGCAGTTCTTC. It yields the protein CASRASRDEQFF.

This clonotype was detected many times. The chain joins TRBV7-6 to TRBJ2-6; tentatively, D is TRBD2 (6 bases). Germline CDR1 reads SGHVS; CDR2 reads FNYEAQ. The V end lost 0 bases, the J end lost 1 base, and 7 bases lay between the germline ends. This CDR3 contains 16 residues. Here the CDR3 DNA reads TGTGCCAGCAGCTTAGCGGCGGGGTCTGGGGCCAACGTCCTGACTTTC. Translated: CASSLAAGSGANVLTF. Full variable domain (missing parts from reference TRBV7-6 and TRBJ2-6): GAGVSQSPRYKVTKRGQDVALRCDPISGHVSLYWYRQALGQGPEFLTYFNYEAQQDKSGLPNDRFSAERPEGSISTLTIQRTEQRDSAMYRCASSLAAGSGANVLTFGAGSRLTVL.

CDR3 residues: CASSFGWGGFSNEQFF. The CDR3 nucleotides read TGTGCCAGCAGTTTCGGGTGGGGGGGCTTTTCTAATGAGCAGTTCTTC. J is TRBJ2-1 and V is TRBV28; possible D gene TRBD2, 7 bases. CDR1 is MDHEN and CDR2 is SYDVKM in the germline V gene. V lost 3 bases and J lost 7, with 19 bases in between. The CDR3 totals 16 residues.

CDR3 nucleotide sequence: TGTGCCAGCAGTCCCCTCCTCCTAGCGGGAGCCAGCCAAGAGACCCAGTACTTC. It is translated as CASSPLLLAGASQETQYF. V usage is TRBV28 and J usage is TRBJ2-5; 10 nucleotides line up with TRBD2. V lost 5 bases and J lost 1; bases outside the gene matches: 13. Per the germline V gene, CDR1 is MDHEN and CDR2 is SYDVKM. The CDR3 runs 18 residues.

The V and J genes are TRBV7-3 and TRBJ2-1; 9 bases match TRBD2. The CDR3 has 15 amino acids. After removal of 7 bases from V and 4 bases from J, the junction contained 8 bases not matched to a gene. Germline V gives CDR1 SGHTA, CDR2 FQGTGA. CDR3 nucleotide sequence: TGTGCCAGCAAGCTCGGGCGGGAGGGTTACAATGAGCAGTTCTTC. Its protein is CASKLGREGYNEQFF.

This chain links TRBV10-3 with TRBJ2-6; 8 positions match TRBD1. Germline V lookup: CDR1 ENHRY, CDR2 SYGVKD. This CDR3 has 17 residues. J lost 0 bases, V lost 7 bases, and 8 bases had no gene match. The chain's CDR3 is CAITGTGASSGANVLTF. As DNA, the CDR3 is TGTGCCATCACTGGGACAGGCGCAAGCTCTGGGGCCAACGTCCTGACTTTC.

This clonotype was counted ten times or more. This chain joins TRBV7-9 and TRBJ1-1; D might be TRBD1 (6 bases). Germline CDR1 reads SEHNR; CDR2 reads FQNEAQ (reference sequence). The germline V and J ends were trimmed by 0 bases and 3 bases, with 11 bases remaining between them. The CDR3 totals 15 residues. The CDR3 coding sequence is TGTGCCAGCAGCTTAGCGGGGGCAGTCCACACTGAAGCTTTCTTT. As protein: CASSLAGAVHTEAFF.

This clonotype occurred many times. V gene TRBV12-3 or TRBV12-4 combines with J gene TRBJ2-1; D may be TRBD1 or TRBD2 (5 bases each). V was cut by 3 bases and J by 9 bases, with 18 bases left in between. The CDR3 runs to 15 residues. The CDR3 region has the DNA TGTGCCAGCAGTTTCCAGGGCGGGCCCTTTGGTGAGCAGTTCTTC. Amino acid sequence: CASSFQGGPFGEQFF.

This clonotype was counted between two and nine times. The rearrangement joins TRBV3-1 to TRBJ2-7, with TRBD1 as a possible D gene (6 bases). The V gene's germline CDR1 is LGHDT and CDR2 YNNKEL (reference sequence). This CDR3 has 16 residues. With 4 bases removed from V and 7 bases from J, the gap between germline ends came to 23 bases. CDR3 coding DNA: TGTGCCAGCAGCCCTCGCCGGGACACCACCTTAGGGGAGCAGTACTTC. Translation: CASSPRRDTTLGEQYF.

This clonotype was seen ten or more times. The chain links TRBV6-5 to TRBJ1-3; D uncertain. V lost 2 bases and J 2 bases, leaving 13 bases between the germline ends. The length of the CDR3 is 16 residues. Germline assignment: CDR1 MNHEY and CDR2 SVGAGI. CDR3 DNA: TGTGCCAGCAGTTACGAAGCCTCTGCCGCTGGAAACACCATATATTTT. Translated: CASSYEASAAGNTIYF.

This clonotype was picked up many times. The chain carries TRBV7-6 and TRBJ1-1; D remains unclear. The germline gives CDR1 SGHVS, CDR2 FNYEAQ. V was pared by 5 bases and J by 7 bases, with 11 bases between. CDR3 size: 12 residues. CDR3 amino acids: CASSSPVGEAFF. DNA of the CDR3: TGTGCCAGCAGCAGTCCTGTTGGTGAAGCTTTCTTT. The variable domain in full, completed from reference TRBV7-6 and TRBJ1-1, reads GAGVSQSPRYKVTKRGQDVALRCDPISGHVSLYWYRQALGQGPEFLTYFNYEAQQDKSGLPNDRFSAERPEGSISTLTIQRTEQRDSAMYRCASSSPVGEAFFGQGTRLTVV.

This clonotype was seen a few times. This chain uses TRBV20-1 with TRBJ2-7; 7 bases map to TRBD1. V trimming: 4 bases; J trimming: 3 bases; junction bases outside the gene matches: 6. This CDR3 region has 13 residues. Germline V gives CDR1 DFQATT, CDR2 SNEGSKA (reference sequence). Here the CDR3 DNA reads TGCAGTGCTACCCCGACAGGGATCTACGAGCAGTACTTC. Translation gives CSATPTGIYEQYF.

In its sample, this clonotype was seen many times. The genes are TRBV20-1 and TRBJ1-2, with TRBD1 as a possible D gene (5 bases). Germline V gene sequence: CDR1 DFQATT, CDR2 SNEGSKA (reference sequence). Trimming shortened V by 0 bases and J by 4 bases, and 15 bases separated the two germline ends. The CDR3 has 15 residues. Here the CDR3 reads CSARDGEGFGYGYTF. DNA for the CDR3: TGCAGTGCTAGAGATGGAGAGGGGTTCGGCTATGGCTACACCTTC.

The chain uses TRBV28 and TRBJ2-1; TRBD1 matches at 8 bases. J was trimmed by 3 bases and V by 7 bases; bases with no gene match: 8. The CDR3 contains 15 residues. The germline V gene has CDR1 MDHEN and CDR2 SYDVKM. This CDR3 reads CASTLRTGNYNEQFF. DNA of the CDR3: TGTGCCAGCACTCTGCGGACAGGGAACTACAATGAGCAGTTCTTC. Full variable domain (missing parts from reference TRBV28 and TRBJ2-1): DVKVTQSSRYLVKRTGEKVFLECVQDMDHENMFWYRQDPGLGLRLIYFSYDVKMKEKGDIPEGYSVSREKKERFSLILESASTNQTSMYLCASTLRTGNYNEQFFGPGTRLTVL.

This clonotype was seen at least ten times. This chain joins TRBV7-6 and TRBJ2-1, with D tentatively TRBD2 (7 bases). The CDR3 totals 17 residues. Germline CDR1 SGHVS, CDR2 FNYEAQ. The V gene lost 5 bases and the J gene lost 0 bases, with 17 bases spanning the gap. The CDR3 region is CASSLLAGAGSYNEQFF. CDR3 nucleotide sequence: TGTGCCAGCAGCCTCCTTGCGGGGGCCGGCTCCTACAATGAGCAGTTCTTC.

Regarding this clonotype: Sequence at one end of the junction differs from germline and may be a read error. V is TRBV28 and J is TRBJ2-7; D call uncertain. The germline gives CDR1 MDHEN, CDR2 SYDVKM. This CDR3 is 10 amino acids long. CDR3 sequence (DNA): TGTGCCAGCGGTTCCTCCGAGCAGTACTTC. Its protein is CASGSSEQYF.